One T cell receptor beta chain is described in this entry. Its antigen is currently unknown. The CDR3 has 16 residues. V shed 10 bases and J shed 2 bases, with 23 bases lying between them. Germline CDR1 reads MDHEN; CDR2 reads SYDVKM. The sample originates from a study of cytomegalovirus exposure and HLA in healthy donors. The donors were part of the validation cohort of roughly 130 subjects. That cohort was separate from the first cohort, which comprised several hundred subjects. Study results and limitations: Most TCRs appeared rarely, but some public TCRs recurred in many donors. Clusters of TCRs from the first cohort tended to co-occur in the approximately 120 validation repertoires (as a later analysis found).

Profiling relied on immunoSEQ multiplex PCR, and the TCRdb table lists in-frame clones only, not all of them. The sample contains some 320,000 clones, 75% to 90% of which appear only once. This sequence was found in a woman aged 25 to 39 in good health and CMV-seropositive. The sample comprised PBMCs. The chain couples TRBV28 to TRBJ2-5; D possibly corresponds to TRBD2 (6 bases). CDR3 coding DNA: TGTGCCACCTACACGGGACTTTCTAATCAACAAGAGACCCAGTACTTC. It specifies CATYTGLSNQQETQYF.